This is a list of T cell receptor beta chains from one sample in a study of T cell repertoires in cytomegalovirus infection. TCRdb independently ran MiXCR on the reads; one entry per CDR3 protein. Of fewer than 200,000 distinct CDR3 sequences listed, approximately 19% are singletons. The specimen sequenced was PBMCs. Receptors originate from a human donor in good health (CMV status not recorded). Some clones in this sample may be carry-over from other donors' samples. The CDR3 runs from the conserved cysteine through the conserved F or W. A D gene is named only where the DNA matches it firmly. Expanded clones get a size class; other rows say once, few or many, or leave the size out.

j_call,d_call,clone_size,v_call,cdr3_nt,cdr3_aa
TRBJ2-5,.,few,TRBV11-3,TGTGCCAGCAGCTTGAATCGAGCAGGCGAGACCCAGTACTTC,CASSLNRAGETQYF
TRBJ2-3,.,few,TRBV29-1,TGCAGCGTTGCCCTGGGGAGCACAGATACGCAGTATTTT,CSVALGSTDTQYF
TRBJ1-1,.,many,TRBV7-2,TGTGCCAGCAGATACGACAGCTGGAACACTGAAGCTTTCTTT,CASRYDSWNTEAFF
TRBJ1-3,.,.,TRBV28,TGTGCCAGCAGGCCGGGGGCAGGGGCTGGAAACACCATATATTTT,CASRPGAGAGNTIYF
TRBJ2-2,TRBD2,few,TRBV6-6,TGTGCCAGCAGTCTCGGGACTAGCGGGGTGTTGAACACCGGGGAGCTGTTTTTT,CASSLGTSGVLNTGELFF
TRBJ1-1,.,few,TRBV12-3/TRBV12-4,TGTGCCAGCAGTTTAGTTATCGCGGATAAAGCTTTCTTT,CASSLVIADKAFF
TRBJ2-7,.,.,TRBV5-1,TGCGCCAGCAGTTCACGGGGCTCTTCCTACGAGCAGTACTTC,CASSSRGSSYEQYF
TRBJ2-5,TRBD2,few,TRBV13,TGTGCCAGCAGCCCTAGACTAGCGGGGGGCCAAGAGACCCAGTACTTC,CASSPRLAGGQETQYF
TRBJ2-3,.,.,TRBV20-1,TGCAGTGCTAGAGATTCGGCAGATCCTCGAAATACGCAGTATTTT,CSARDSADPRNTQYF
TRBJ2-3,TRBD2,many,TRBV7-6,TGTGCCAGCAGCTTAGAGGGACTAGCGGGAGTTCCCACAGATACGCAGTATTTT,CASSLEGLAGVPTDTQYF
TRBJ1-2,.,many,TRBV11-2,TGTGCCAGCAGCTTGGGCATGGGACTCTATGGCTACACCTTC,CASSLGMGLYGYTF
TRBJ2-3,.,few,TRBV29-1,TGCAGCGTTGGGGAGTCAGGGACAAAAGATACGCAGTATTTT,CSVGESGTKDTQYF
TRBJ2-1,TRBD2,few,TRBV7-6,TGTGCCAGCAGCTGGAGCGGGAACTACAATGAGCAGTTCTTC,CASSWSGNYNEQFF
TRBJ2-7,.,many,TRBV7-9,TGTGCCAGCAGCTTAGCGGGAGGCTCCCCCGAGCAGTACTTC,CASSLAGGSPEQYF
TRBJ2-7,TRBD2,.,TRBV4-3,TGCGCCAGCAGCCACCCTGGGGGGGGGTCCTACGAGCAGTACTTC,CASSHPGGGSYEQYF
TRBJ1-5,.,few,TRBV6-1,TGTGCCAGCAGTGAAATGGGAGATCGGAATCCCCAGCATTTT,CASSEMGDRNPQHF
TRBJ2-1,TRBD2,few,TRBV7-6,TGTGCCAGCAGCTTAGGCCGACTAGCGGGAGGAGGGGAGCAGTTCTTC,CASSLGRLAGGGEQFF
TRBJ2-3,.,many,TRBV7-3,TGTGCCAGCAGCCCGACGGGGGGCACAGATACGCAGTATTTT,CASSPTGGTDTQYF
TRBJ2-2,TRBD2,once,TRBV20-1,TGCAGTGCTTCGGGGGGTCCCGGGGAGCTGTTTTTT,CSASGGPGELFF
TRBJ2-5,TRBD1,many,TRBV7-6,TGTGCCAGCAGCCCGCGGAAGACAGGGACACAAGAGACCCAGTACTTC,CASSPRKTGTQETQYF
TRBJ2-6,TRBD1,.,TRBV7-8,TGTGCCAGCAGCAAAAGGACAGGGGGGGCCTCTGGGGCCAACGTCCTGACTTTC,CASSKRTGGASGANVLTF
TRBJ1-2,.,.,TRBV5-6,TGTGCCAGCAGCCCCGGACAGAGTGGAATCTACACCTTC,CASSPGQSGIYTF
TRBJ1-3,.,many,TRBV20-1,TGCAGTGCTAGAGATTCTCGACGGTCCAGCTCTGGAAACACCATATATTTT,CSARDSRRSSSGNTIYF
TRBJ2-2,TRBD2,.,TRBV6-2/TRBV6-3,TGTGCCAGCAGCCGCTCCAGACTAGCGGTTACGAACACCGGGGAGCTGTTTTTT,CASSRSRLAVTNTGELFF
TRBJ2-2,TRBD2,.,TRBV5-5,TGTGCCAGCAGCTTCGAGCGGGAGAGCCAACCGAACACCGGGGAGCTGTTTTTT,CASSFERESQPNTGELFF
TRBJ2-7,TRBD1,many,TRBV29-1,TGCAGCGTAGCCCCGGGACAGGGTTCATACGAGCAGTACTTC,CSVAPGQGSYEQYF
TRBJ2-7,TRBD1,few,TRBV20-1,TGCAGTGCTAGAGTGGCTGACCCCCCGGGACAGGGAGTCAACGAGCAGTACTTC,CSARVADPPGQGVNEQYF
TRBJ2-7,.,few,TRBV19,TGTGCCAGTAGTATAGGTCGGAACACCTACGAGCAGTACTTC,CASSIGRNTYEQYF
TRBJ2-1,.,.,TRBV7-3,TGTGCCAGCAGCTTAGGGGGGTCGGTCCCCTACAATGAGCAGTTCTTC,CASSLGGSVPYNEQFF
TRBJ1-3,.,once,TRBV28,TGTGCCATCACCTTATCGGCAGGGAGGGGCGGAAACACCATATATTTT,CAITLSAGRGGNTIYF
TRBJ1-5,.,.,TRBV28,TGTGCCAGCAGTTTGGGAGGGAACAATCAGCCCCAGCATTTT,CASSLGGNNQPQHF
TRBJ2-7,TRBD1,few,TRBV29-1,TGCAGCGCCGGACAGGGGGCGGGCGAGCAGTACTTC,CSAGQGAGEQYF
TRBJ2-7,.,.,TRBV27,TGTGCCAGCAGCACCTTAAAGGCCAGGGTCCTTAGCGAGCAGTACTTC,CASSTLKARVLSEQYF